A selection of T cell receptor beta chains follows, all from one sample in a study of cytomegalovirus exposure and HLA in healthy donors. The data were produced by immunoSEQ multiplex PCR, yet TCRdb's version contains in-frame clones alone and is incomplete. The sample contains 120,000 to 150,000 clones, about 80% of which appear only once. The sequencing sample was made of PBMCs. Receptor source: a man aged 35 to 55 in good health and CMV-seropositive. CDR3s include the opening cysteine and the closing phenylalanine or tryptophan. A D gene is named only where the DNA matches it firmly. Not every row has a clone size; where given, it reads once, few, many or a size class.

CDR3aa: CASSTPHGGHLYF
CDR3nt: TGTGCCAGCAGCACCCCTCATGGGGGCCACTTATATTTT
j_gene: TRBJ1-3
d_gene: NA
v_gene: TRBV9
abundance: NA

CDR3aa: CASSSGGTGWADTQYF
CDR3nt: TGTGCCAGCAGCTCTGGCGGGACAGGGTGGGCAGATACGCAGTATTTT
j_gene: TRBJ2-3
d_gene: TRBD1
v_gene: TRBV5-4
abundance: once

CDR3aa: CASSSSGQGSTEQYF
CDR3nt: TGTGCCAGCAGTTCCTCGGGACAGGGGTCCACCGAGCAGTACTTC
j_gene: TRBJ2-7
d_gene: TRBD1
v_gene: TRBV27
abundance: NA

CDR3aa: CSASKETQYF
CDR3nt: TGCAGTGCTAGTAAAGAGACCCAGTACTTC
j_gene: TRBJ2-5
d_gene: NA
v_gene: TRBV20-1
abundance: few

CDR3aa: CASSSDRGRSNQPQHF
CDR3nt: TGTGCCAGTAGCTCGGACAGGGGTCGGAGCAATCAGCCCCAGCATTTT
j_gene: TRBJ1-5
d_gene: TRBD1
v_gene: TRBV19
abundance: few

CDR3aa: CASIYMGSGTGELFF
CDR3nt: TGTGCCAGTATCTATATGGGTAGCGGCACCGGGGAGCTGTTTTTT
j_gene: TRBJ2-2
d_gene: NA
v_gene: TRBV19
abundance: once

CDR3aa: CASEESVETGELFF
CDR3nt: TGTGCCAGCGAGGAGTCAGTTGAAACCGGGGAGCTGTTTTTT
j_gene: TRBJ2-2
d_gene: NA
v_gene: TRBV5-5
abundance: NA

CDR3aa: CASSQDRRTGVQPQHF
CDR3nt: TGCGCCAGCAGCCAAGATCGGAGGACAGGCGTTCAGCCCCAGCATTTT
j_gene: TRBJ1-5
d_gene: TRBD1
v_gene: TRBV4-3
abundance: NA

CDR3aa: CASSLGTGNHEQYF
CDR3nt: TGTGCCAGCAGCTTAGGGACAGGGAACCACGAGCAGTACTTC
j_gene: TRBJ2-7
d_gene: TRBD1
v_gene: TRBV7-9
abundance: NA

CDR3aa: CASSPTPDRGRNYGYTF
CDR3nt: TGTGCCAGCAGCCCCACCCCCGACAGGGGGAGAAACTATGGCTACACCTTC
j_gene: TRBJ1-2
d_gene: TRBD1
v_gene: TRBV2
abundance: NA

CDR3aa: CASSYSLLPTDTQYF
CDR3nt: TGTGCCAGCAGCTACTCCCTACTACCCACAGATACGCAGTATTTT
j_gene: TRBJ2-3
d_gene: NA
v_gene: TRBV5-4
abundance: once

CDR3aa: CASGTGTGGEKLFF
CDR3nt: TGTGCCAGCGGTACGGGGACAGGGGGGGAAAAACTGTTTTTT
j_gene: TRBJ1-4
d_gene: TRBD1
v_gene: TRBV27
abundance: once

CDR3aa: CASSRGGELFF
CDR3nt: TGTGCCAGCAGCCGAGGGGGGGAGCTGTTTTTT
j_gene: TRBJ2-2
d_gene: NA
v_gene: TRBV11-2
abundance: NA

CDR3aa: CAWRRDIHTQYF
CDR3nt: TGTGCCTGGAGAAGGGACATTCATACGCAGTATTTT
j_gene: TRBJ2-3
d_gene: NA
v_gene: TRBV30
abundance: NA

CDR3aa: CASSLLGGVDRGLHEQFF
CDR3nt: TGTGCCAGCAGTTTATTGGGGGGGGTGGACAGGGGGCTGCATGAGCAGTTCTTC
j_gene: TRBJ2-1
d_gene: TRBD1
v_gene: TRBV27
abundance: NA

CDR3aa: CASSPIDSSYEQYF
CDR3nt: TGTGCCAGCTCACCAATAGACAGCTCCTACGAGCAGTACTTC
j_gene: TRBJ2-7
d_gene: NA
v_gene: TRBV18
abundance: NA

CDR3aa: CASSGSAGHYGYTF
CDR3nt: TGTGCCAGCAGTGGCTCTGCGGGACACTATGGCTACACCTTC
j_gene: TRBJ1-2
d_gene: NA
v_gene: TRBV6-1
abundance: NA

CDR3aa: CASSKGRGALNEQFF
CDR3nt: TGTGCCAGCAGCAAAGGCCGCGGGGCTCTCAATGAGCAGTTCTTC
j_gene: TRBJ2-1
d_gene: NA
v_gene: TRBV21-1
abundance: NA

CDR3aa: CSSSFTGSYEQYF
CDR3nt: TGTTCCAGCAGCTTTACAGGCTCCTACGAGCAGTACTTC
j_gene: TRBJ2-7
d_gene: NA
v_gene: TRBV7-9
abundance: NA

CDR3aa: CASSLPTDRLPTGERFF
CDR3nt: TGCGCCAGCAGCTTGCCTACGGACAGGTTACCGACAGGCGAGCGGTTTTTT
j_gene: TRBJ2-2
d_gene: TRBD1
v_gene: TRBV5-1
abundance: NA

CDR3aa: CASSRQPSGGGDTQYF
CDR3nt: TGTGCCAGCAGCCGCCAACCTAGCGGGGGAGGGGATACGCAGTATTTT
j_gene: TRBJ2-3
d_gene: TRBD2
v_gene: TRBV7-2
abundance: NA

CDR3aa: CASSLEAGTPNYGYTF
CDR3nt: TGTGCCAGCAGCTTAGAGGCAGGAACCCCTAACTATGGCTACACCTTC
j_gene: TRBJ1-2
d_gene: NA
v_gene: TRBV13
abundance: once

CDR3aa: CASRPGIGGYEQYF
CDR3nt: TGTGCTAGTCGTCCCGGGATAGGAGGTTACGAGCAGTACTTC
j_gene: TRBJ2-7
d_gene: NA
v_gene: TRBV12-5
abundance: NA

CDR3aa: CASSFLAGDPRYEQYF
CDR3nt: TGTGCCAGCAGCTTCCTAGCGGGAGACCCGCGATACGAGCAGTACTTC
j_gene: TRBJ2-7
d_gene: TRBD2
v_gene: TRBV5-6
abundance: once

CDR3aa: CASSLSPPGQGGTIYF
CDR3nt: TGTGCCAGCAGTTTATCCCCTCCGGGACAGGGCGGCACCATATATTTT
j_gene: TRBJ1-3
d_gene: TRBD1
v_gene: TRBV27
abundance: NA

CDR3aa: CASSPLTGHTGELFF
CDR3nt: TGTGCCAGCTCACCGCTGACAGGGCACACCGGGGAGCTGTTTTTT
j_gene: TRBJ2-2
d_gene: TRBD1
v_gene: TRBV18
abundance: NA

CDR3aa: CASSWAGNSYGYTF
CDR3nt: TGTGCCAGCAGTTGGGCAGGGAACAGCTATGGCTACACCTTC
j_gene: TRBJ1-2
d_gene: NA
v_gene: TRBV27
abundance: NA

CDR3aa: CASRAGGYEQYF
CDR3nt: TGTGCCAGCAGAGCAGGGGGGTACGAGCAGTACTTC
j_gene: TRBJ2-7
d_gene: NA
v_gene: TRBV6-6
abundance: once

CDR3aa: CASSLEAGSQYF
CDR3nt: TGTGCCAGCAGCTTAGAGGCGGGATCCCAGTATTTT
j_gene: TRBJ2-3
d_gene: NA
v_gene: TRBV7-6
abundance: many

CDR3aa: CASSPPGQSPNTQYF
CDR3nt: TGTGCCAGCAGTCCTCCGGGACAGTCCCCAAATACGCAGTATTTT
j_gene: TRBJ2-3
d_gene: TRBD1
v_gene: TRBV6-5
abundance: NA

CDR3aa: CATQKRREGLSTDTQYF
CDR3nt: TGTGCCACCCAAAAAAGGCGGGAGGGCCTGAGCACAGATACGCAGTATTTT
j_gene: TRBJ2-3
d_gene: TRBD2
v_gene: TRBV27
abundance: NA

CDR3aa: CASSVDSGANGLTF
CDR3nt: TGTGCCAGCAGCGTCGACTCTGGGGCCAACGGCCTGACTTTC
j_gene: TRBJ2-6
d_gene: NA
v_gene: TRBV9
abundance: NA

CDR3aa: CASSYLGGGYTF
CDR3nt: TGTGCCAGCAGTTACTTAGGGGGTGGCTACACCTTC
j_gene: TRBJ1-2
d_gene: NA
v_gene: TRBV6-5
abundance: NA

CDR3aa: CASSIGKQGNEQYF
CDR3nt: TGTGCCAGTAGTATAGGTAAACAGGGTAACGAGCAGTACTTC
j_gene: TRBJ2-7
d_gene: NA
v_gene: TRBV19
abundance: NA

CDR3aa: CASSFRDPSALSVNEQFF
CDR3nt: TGCGCCAGCAGCTTCCGGGACCCTAGCGCGTTGTCGGTTAATGAGCAGTTCTTC
j_gene: TRBJ2-1
d_gene: NA
v_gene: TRBV4-1
abundance: NA

CDR3aa: CASSPPGTGGSQPQHF
CDR3nt: TGTGCCAGCTCACCTCCCGGGACAGGGGGCTCTCAGCCCCAGCATTTT
j_gene: TRBJ1-5
d_gene: TRBD1
v_gene: TRBV18
abundance: NA

CDR3aa: CASSSGASDTGELFF
CDR3nt: TGTGCCAGCAGCTCAGGGGCTTCTGACACCGGGGAGCTGTTTTTT
j_gene: TRBJ2-2
d_gene: NA
v_gene: TRBV7-7
abundance: NA

CDR3aa: CASSYNGGFYEQYF
CDR3nt: TGTGCCAGCAGCTATAACGGGGGGTTCTACGAGCAGTACTTC
j_gene: TRBJ2-7
d_gene: TRBD2
v_gene: TRBV7-8
abundance: NA

CDR3aa: CASSIGQDNEQFF
CDR3nt: TGTGCCAGCTCGATCGGACAGGACAATGAGCAGTTCTTC
j_gene: TRBJ2-1
d_gene: TRBD1
v_gene: TRBV18
abundance: NA

CDR3aa: CASSEGREGEQFF
CDR3nt: TGCGCCAGCAGTGAGGGGCGGGAGGGTGAGCAGTTCTTC
j_gene: TRBJ2-1
d_gene: TRBD2
v_gene: TRBV10-1
abundance: NA

CDR3aa: CATLPPDRNGYTF
CDR3nt: TGTGCCACCCTCCCCCCGGACAGGAATGGCTACACCTTC
j_gene: TRBJ1-2
d_gene: TRBD1
v_gene: TRBV28
abundance: once

CDR3aa: CASSHAGGAYEQYF
CDR3nt: TGTGCCAGCAGCCACGCCGGCGGTGCCTACGAGCAGTACTTC
j_gene: TRBJ2-7
d_gene: NA
v_gene: TRBV7-9
abundance: once